The next 16 T cell receptor beta chains were all read from a single sample in a study of shared clonotypes between healthy human individuals. Terminally differentiated effector memory CD45RA+ cells were excluded by CCR7 positive selection of CD45RO-negative cells. Some clones are missing from TCRdb's copy, which holds only in-frame ones; the method was immunoSEQ multiplex PCR. The sample includes some 2.1 million clones, just under 95% of them seen just once. Sequencing input: naive CD8+ T cells from PBMCs. The source of these receptors is a man younger than 35 in good health. Some clones in this sample may be carry-over from other donors' samples.

This chain links TRBV27 with TRBJ2-7; tentative D call: TRBD1 (6 bases). This CDR3 is 14 amino acids long. Germline V gene lookup returns CDR1 MNHEY and CDR2 SMNVEV (reference sequence). V dropped 5 bases and J dropped 4 bases, with 15 bases sitting between them. The DNA for the CDR3 is TGTGCCAGCAGTCTCCGGACGGGGACATACGAGCAGTACTTC. Residues: CASSLRTGTYEQYF.

About this clone itself: This CDR3 is also generated by other DNA sequences in the sample. The V call is TRBV27, the J call TRBJ1-2, with TRBD1 as a possible D gene (5 bases). Germline V CDR1 and CDR2: MNHEY, SMNVEV (reference sequence). V shed 4 bases and J shed 8 bases, with 14 bases lying between them. The CDR3 spans 13 residues. CDR3 nucleotide sequence: TGTGCCAGCAGTTCTCAGGGTCTAGGGGGCTACACCTTC. It is translated as CASSSQGLGGYTF.

V and J are TRBV19 and TRBJ1-2, with TRBD1 matching 9 bases. Germline CDR1 reads LNHDA; CDR2 reads SQIVND (reference sequence). The CDR3 totals 13 residues. The junction had 9 bases not matched to a gene; V was cut back by 10 bases and J by 6 bases. The chain's CDR3 is CATRADRGNGYTF. As DNA, the CDR3 is TGTGCCACACGGGCGGACAGGGGAAATGGCTACACCTTC.

Concerning this clone: Other DNA sequences from this sample encode an identical CDR3 as well. The CDR3 DNA reads as TGTGCTAGTGGTTTGTTATACAATGAGCAGTTCTTC. Its protein is CASGLLYNEQFF. The rearrangement links TRBV12-5 to TRBJ2-1; D is undetermined. The CDR3 sequence is 12 residues long. V shed 2 bases and J shed 4 bases, with 3 bases lying between them. Germline values: CDR1 LGHNT, CDR2 FRNRAP.

This clone was observed a handful of times. Other DNA sequences in the sample encode the same CDR3. The V call is TRBV7-9, the J call TRBJ1-5, with a possible D match to TRBD1 (6 bases). This CDR3 spans 14 amino acids. CDR1 and CDR2 from the germline V gene are SEHNR and FQNEAQ (reference sequence). Trimming left V 3 bases short and J 4 bases short, with 10 bases between. This CDR3 reads CASSFGGANQPQHF. The CDR3 DNA sequence: TGTGCCAGCAGCTTCGGGGGGGCGAATCAGCCCCAGCATTTT.

The V call is TRBV19, the J call TRBJ2-2; TRBD2 aligns across 9 bases. CDR1 LNHDA and CDR2 SQIVND come from the germline V gene (reference sequence). V lost 0 bases, J lost 7 bases, and 6 bases stayed unmatched. The CDR3 runs to 16 residues. The CDR3 loop reads CASSIDGSGRLGELFF. The CDR3 bases are TGTGCCAGTAGTATAGATGGTAGCGGGAGACTCGGGGAGCTGTTTTTT.

V is TRBV7-2 and J is TRBJ2-2; D perhaps matches TRBD1 (6 bases). V was trimmed by 4 bases and J by 6 bases, leaving 15 bases between them. Germline V gene lookup returns CDR1 SGHTA and CDR2 FQGNSA. This CDR3 spans 15 amino acids. The CDR3 DNA reads TGTGCCAGCAGCTCGAGGGGGTTAACTGCCGGGGAGCTGTTTTTT. This encodes CASSSRGLTAGELFF.

V usage is TRBV9 and J usage is TRBJ2-7; 11 positions agree with TRBD2. This CDR3 spans 16 amino acids. Germline CDR1 is SGDLS and CDR2 is YYNGEE. Trimming removed 0 bases from V and 3 bases from J; junction bases left unmatched: 5. The CDR3 DNA follows: TGTGCCAGCAGCGTAGCCGGGACTAGCGGTTTCTACGAGCAGTACTTC. Amino acids: CASSVAGTSGFYEQYF.

The chain has TRBV4-2 and TRBJ2-7; the match to TRBD1 covers 7 bases. The CDR3 consists of 14 residues. Trimming removed 4 bases from V and 0 bases from J; junction bases left unmatched: 3. Germline-derived CDR1 and CDR2 are LGHNA and YNFKEQ. The CDR3: CASSPRDSSYEQYF. DNA for the CDR3: TGTGCCAGCAGCCCCCGGGACAGCTCCTACGAGCAGTACTTC.

The rearrangement links TRBV4-1 to TRBJ2-5; D is perhaps TRBD1 (6 bases). Germline loops: CDR1 MGHRA, CDR2 YSYEKL. This CDR3 is built from 16 residues. Deletions cut 1 base from V and 1 base from J, with 13 bases between. In DNA form, the CDR3 reads TGCGCCAGCAGCCAAGGACCGACAGGTCCCCAAGAGACCCAGTACTTC. Amino acid sequence: CASSQGPTGPQETQYF.

The CDR3 nucleotides are TGTGCCAGCAGTAACCCCAGGGCTTACGAGCAGTACTTC. The encoded protein is CASSNPRAYEQYF. This chain joins TRBV28 and TRBJ2-7; a possible D gene is TRBD1 (5 bases). Trimming removed 5 bases from V and 4 bases from J, with 12 bases in between. This CDR3 is 13 amino acids long. CDR1 is MDHEN, CDR2 SYDVKM, per germline.

The chain employs TRBV7-9 and TRBJ2-1; D could derive from TRBD1 or TRBD2 (5 bases each). Trimming pared 1 base from V and 4 bases from J, leaving 17 bases between. Germline V gives CDR1 SEHNR, CDR2 FQNEAQ (reference sequence). The CDR3 consists of 17 residues. This CDR3 reads CASSLDTGASPYNEQFF. The DNA for the CDR3 is TGTGCCAGCAGCTTAGACACCGGGGCTAGCCCGTACAATGAGCAGTTCTTC.

V is TRBV27 and J is TRBJ2-7; the D gene could be TRBD1 or TRBD2 (5 bases each). Germline CDR1 reads MNHEY; CDR2 reads SMNVEV (reference sequence). The ends were cut back, 3 bases at V and 2 bases at J, with 14 bases in the middle. The CDR3 has 15 amino acids. CDR3 in DNA: TGTGCCAGCAGTTTCCTTCCTCGAGGGGCCTACGAGCAGTACTTC. Protein: CASSFLPRGAYEQYF.

This sequence joins TRBV6-1 and TRBJ2-7; 7 bases agree with TRBD1. From germline, CDR1 is MNHNS and CDR2 SASEGT. This CDR3 contains 13 residues. V lost 4 bases and J lost 2; bases outside the gene matches: 2. CDR3 nucleotide sequence: TGTGCCAGCAGTGTAGACAGGGCCTACGAGCAGTACTTC. This sequence encodes CASSVDRAYEQYF.

The chain is built from TRBV4-1 and TRBJ2-2; D possibly corresponds to TRBD1 (6 bases). There are 16 residues in the CDR3. Trimming removed 4 bases from V and 5 bases from J, with 17 bases in between. Germline V gene lookup returns CDR1 MGHRA and CDR2 YSYEKL. Written as DNA, the CDR3 is TGCGCCAGCAGCCCAGGTGTCACAGGGTTAACCGGGGAGCTGTTTTTT. Translated, it gives CASSPGVTGLTGELFF.

This clone was recorded once. The rearrangement uses TRBV28 and TRBJ2-7, with TRBD1 as a possible D gene (6 bases). V lost 6 bases, J lost 6 bases, and 27 bases lay in between. This CDR3 region has 17 residues. Germline values: CDR1 MDHEN, CDR2 SYDVKM. The CDR3 DNA sequence: TGTGCCAGCAGGCTAGAGGCAGGGGCCTCTTACCCCCTCGAGCAGTACTTC. Its translation is CASRLEAGASYPLEQYF.